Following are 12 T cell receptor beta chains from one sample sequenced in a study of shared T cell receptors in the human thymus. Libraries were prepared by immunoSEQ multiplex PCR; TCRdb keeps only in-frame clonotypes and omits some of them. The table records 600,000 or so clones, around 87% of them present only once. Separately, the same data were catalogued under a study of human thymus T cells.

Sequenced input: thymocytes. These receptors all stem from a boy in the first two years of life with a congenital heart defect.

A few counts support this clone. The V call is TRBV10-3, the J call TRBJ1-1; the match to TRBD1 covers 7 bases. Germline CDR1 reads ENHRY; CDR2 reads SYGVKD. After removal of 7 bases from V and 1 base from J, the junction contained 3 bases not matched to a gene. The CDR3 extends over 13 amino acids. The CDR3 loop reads CAITGQANTEAFF. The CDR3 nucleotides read TGTGCCATCACTGGACAGGCGAACACTGAAGCTTTCTTT.

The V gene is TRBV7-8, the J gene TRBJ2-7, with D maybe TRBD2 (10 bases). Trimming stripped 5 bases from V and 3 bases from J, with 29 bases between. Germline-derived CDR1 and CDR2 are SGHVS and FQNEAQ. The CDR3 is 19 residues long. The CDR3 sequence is CASSHRQGVCGTSDYEQYF. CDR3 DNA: TGTGCCAGCAGCCATCGACAGGGGGTATGTGGGACTAGCGACTACGAGCAGTACTTC.

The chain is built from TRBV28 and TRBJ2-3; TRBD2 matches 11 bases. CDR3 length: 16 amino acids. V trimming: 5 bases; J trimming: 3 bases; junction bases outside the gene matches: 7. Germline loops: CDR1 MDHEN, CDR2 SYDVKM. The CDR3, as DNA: TGTGCCAGCAGTCCATTGACTAGCGGGAAAACAGATACGCAGTATTTT. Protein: CASSPLTSGKTDTQYF.

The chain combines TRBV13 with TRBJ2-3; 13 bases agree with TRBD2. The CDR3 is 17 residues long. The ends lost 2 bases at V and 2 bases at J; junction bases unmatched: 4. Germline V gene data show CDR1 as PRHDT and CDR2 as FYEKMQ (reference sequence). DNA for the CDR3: TGTGCCAGCAGCTTAAGGACTAGCGGGAGTATCACAGATACGCAGTATTTT. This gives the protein CASSLRTSGSITDTQYF.

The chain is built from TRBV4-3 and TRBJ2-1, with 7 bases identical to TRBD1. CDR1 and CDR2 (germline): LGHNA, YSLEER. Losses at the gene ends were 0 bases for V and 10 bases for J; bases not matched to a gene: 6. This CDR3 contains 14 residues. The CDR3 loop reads CASSQDQGDEEQFF. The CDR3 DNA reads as TGCGCCAGCAGCCAAGATCAGGGGGATGAGGAGCAGTTCTTC.

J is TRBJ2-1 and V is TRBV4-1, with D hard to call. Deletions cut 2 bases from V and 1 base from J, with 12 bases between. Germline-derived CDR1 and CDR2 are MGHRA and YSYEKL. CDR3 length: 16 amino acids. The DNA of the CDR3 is TGCGCCAGCAGCCAATGGCCCCATCCATCCTACAATGAGCAGTTCTTC. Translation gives CASSQWPHPSYNEQFF.

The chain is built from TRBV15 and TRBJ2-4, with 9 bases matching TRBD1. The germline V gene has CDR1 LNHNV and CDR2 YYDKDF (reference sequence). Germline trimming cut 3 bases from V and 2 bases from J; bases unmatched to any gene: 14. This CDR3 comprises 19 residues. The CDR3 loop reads CATSRGRPDRGGSKNIQYF. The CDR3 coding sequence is TGTGCCACCAGCAGGGGGAGGCCCGACAGGGGGGGTTCCAAAAACATTCAGTACTTC. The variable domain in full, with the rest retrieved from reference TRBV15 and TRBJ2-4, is DAMVIQNPRYQVTQFGKPVTLSCSQTLNHNVMYWYQQKSSQAPKLLFHYYDKDFNNEADTPDNFQSRRPNTSFCFLDIRSPGLGDTAMYLCATSRGRPDRGGSKNIQYFGAGTRLSVL.

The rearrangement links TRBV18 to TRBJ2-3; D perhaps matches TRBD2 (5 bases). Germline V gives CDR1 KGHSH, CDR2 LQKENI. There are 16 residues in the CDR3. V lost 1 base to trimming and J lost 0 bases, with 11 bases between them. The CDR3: CASSPLGGLSTDTQYF. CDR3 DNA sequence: TGTGCCAGCTCACCACTAGGCGGGCTCAGCACAGATACGCAGTATTTT.

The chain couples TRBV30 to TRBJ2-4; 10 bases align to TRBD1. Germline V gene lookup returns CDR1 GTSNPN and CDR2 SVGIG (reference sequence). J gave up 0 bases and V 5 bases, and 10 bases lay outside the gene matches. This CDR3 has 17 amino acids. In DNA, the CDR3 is TGTGCCTGGGAAGACAGGGGGCGAGCTCTAGCCAAAAACATTCAGTACTTC. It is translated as CAWEDRGRALAKNIQYF.

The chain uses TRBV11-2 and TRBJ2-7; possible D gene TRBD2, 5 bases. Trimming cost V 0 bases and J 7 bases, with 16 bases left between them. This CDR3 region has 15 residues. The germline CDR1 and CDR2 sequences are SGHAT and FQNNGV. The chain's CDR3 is CASSLDVGRGREQYF. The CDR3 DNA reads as TGTGCCAGCAGCTTAGATGTAGGACGAGGGCGGGAGCAGTACTTC.

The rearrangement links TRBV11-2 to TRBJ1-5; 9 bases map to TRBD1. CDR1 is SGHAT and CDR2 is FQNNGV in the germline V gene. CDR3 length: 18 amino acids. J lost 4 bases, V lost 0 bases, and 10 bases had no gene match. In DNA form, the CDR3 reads TGTGCCAGCAGCTTAGAGGGACAGGGCTTAGGTGGGAATCAGCCCCAGCATTTT. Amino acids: CASSLEGQGLGGNQPQHF.

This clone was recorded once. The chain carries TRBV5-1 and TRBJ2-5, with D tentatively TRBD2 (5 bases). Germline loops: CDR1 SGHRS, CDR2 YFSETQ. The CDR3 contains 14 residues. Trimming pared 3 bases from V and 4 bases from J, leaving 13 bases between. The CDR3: CASSSGLGGETQYF. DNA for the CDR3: TGCGCCAGCAGCTCTGGGTTAGGAGGAGAGACCCAGTACTTC.